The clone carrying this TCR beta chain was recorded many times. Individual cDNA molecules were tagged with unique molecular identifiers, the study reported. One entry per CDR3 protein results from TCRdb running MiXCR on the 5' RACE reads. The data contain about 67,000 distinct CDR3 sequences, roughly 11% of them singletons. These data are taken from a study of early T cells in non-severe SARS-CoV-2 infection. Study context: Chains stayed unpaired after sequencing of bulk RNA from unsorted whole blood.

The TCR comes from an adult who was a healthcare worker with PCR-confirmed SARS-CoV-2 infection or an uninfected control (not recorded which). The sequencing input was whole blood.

The CDR3 loop is CATSRGGDTEAFF. The CDR3 DNA reads TGTGCCACCAGCAGAGGTGGAGACACTGAAGCTTTCTTT. This rearrangement joins TRBV15 to TRBJ1-1, with D hard to call. V was pared by 1 base and J by 3 bases, with 6 bases between. The CDR3 runs 13 residues. From germline, CDR1 is LNHNV and CDR2 YYDKDF (reference sequence).